Listed below are T cell receptor beta chains from one sample, sequenced in a study of blood T cell repertoires in COVID-19. This table comes from immunoSEQ multiplex PCR, and its TCRdb copy is limited to in-frame clones, with some not included. The top ten clones hold approximately 15% of a sample with fewer than 30,000 clones, 84% of them seen once. Sequenced: peripheral blood. The receptors derive from a man aged 65-85 years with active COVID-19. Both conserved end residues are part of each CDR3. The D gene is left open where the match is weak. Not all rows give a size; the values are once, few, many and, for expanded clones, a class.

D: TRBD2; J: TRBJ2-3; V: TRBV7-3; size: -; DNA: TGTGCCAGCAGCTTAAGACTAGCGGGCACAGATACGCAGTATTTT; CDR3: CASSLRLAGTDTQYF
D: -; J: TRBJ2-7; V: TRBV7-3; size: -; DNA: TGTGCCAGCAGCTTAATAGGAGGGAGGAGGTACGAGCAGTACTTC; CDR3: CASSLIGGRRYEQYF
D: -; J: TRBJ1-1; V: TRBV7-8; size: -; DNA: TGTGCCAGCAGCGGCGACAGTAACACTGAAGCTTTCTTT; CDR3: CASSGDSNTEAFF
D: -; J: TRBJ1-5; V: TRBV21-1; size: -; DNA: TGTGCCAGAAAAAACAGAAATCAGCCCCAGCATTTT; CDR3: CARKNRNQPQHF
D: TRBD2; J: TRBJ2-3; V: TRBV14; size: -; DNA: TGTGCCAGCAGCCCAGGTCGGTTAGCGGGGGCGCGCACAGATACGCAGTATTTT; CDR3: CASSPGRLAGARTDTQYF
D: -; J: TRBJ2-7; V: TRBV5-6; size: -; DNA: TGTGCCAGCAGCTCTACGATTACAGGGCCAGGCGAGCAGTACTTC; CDR3: CASSSTITGPGEQYF
D: -; J: TRBJ1-5; V: TRBV6-6; size: -; DNA: TGTGCCAGCAGACAAAACCAGGGATTAGGAAATCAGCCCCAGCATTTT; CDR3: CASRQNQGLGNQPQHF
D: -; J: TRBJ1-4; V: TRBV11-3; size: -; DNA: TGTGCCAGCAGTTGGCGCTGGGGACAAAATGAAAAACTGTTTTTT; CDR3: CASSWRWGQNEKLFF
D: -; J: TRBJ1-4; V: TRBV7-2; size: -; DNA: TGTGCCAGCAGCCGGGGGCGGGGGGAAAAACTGTTTTTT; CDR3: CASSRGRGEKLFF
D: -; J: TRBJ2-2; V: TRBV11-2; size: -; DNA: TGTGCCAGCAGCCCGACTCGGACCGGGGAGCTGTTTTTT; CDR3: CASSPTRTGELFF
D: TRBD2; J: TRBJ2-3; V: TRBV28; size: -; DNA: TGTGCCAGCAGTCGACTAGCGGGGGGGCTAGATACGCAGTATTTT; CDR3: CASSRLAGGLDTQYF
D: -; J: TRBJ2-3; V: TRBV6-1; size: -; DNA: TGTGCCAGCAGTGAAGCCCCGGGGTCCACAGATACGCAGTATTTT; CDR3: CASSEAPGSTDTQYF
D: -; J: TRBJ2-1; V: TRBV29-1; size: -; DNA: TGCAGCGTTAGGGGCAATGAGCAGTTCTTC; CDR3: CSVRGNEQFF
D: -; J: TRBJ1-2; V: TRBV7-9; size: once; DNA: TGTGCCAGCAGCTTACTCCAGGGGCAGAGGAGAGGCTACACCTTC; CDR3: CASSLLQGQRRGYTF
D: TRBD2; J: TRBJ2-3; V: TRBV19; size: once; DNA: TGTGCCAGTAGACAAACTAGCGCTACAATCACAGATACGCAGTATTTT; CDR3: CASRQTSATITDTQYF
D: TRBD1; J: TRBJ1-4; V: TRBV28; size: -; DNA: TGTGCCAGCAGTCCCGGGACAGGGGGCGTCTCTAATGAAAAACTGTTTTTT; CDR3: CASSPGTGGVSNEKLFF
D: -; J: TRBJ2-5; V: TRBV28; size: -; DNA: TGTGCCAGCAGTCCTCCCAGGGGTTCGGAGACCCAGTACTTC; CDR3: CASSPPRGSETQYF
D: TRBD1; J: TRBJ1-6; V: TRBV19; size: -; DNA: TGTGCCAGTAGTCCTGGGACAGGGCCCACCTATAATTCACCCCTCCACTTT; CDR3: CASSPGTGPTYNSPLHF
D: TRBD1; J: TRBJ2-2; V: TRBV4-1; size: -; DNA: TGCGCCAGCAGCCAAGATGAAAGGGGGCCGAACGTACCCGGGGAGCTGTTTTTT; CDR3: CASSQDERGPNVPGELFF
D: TRBD1; J: TRBJ1-1; V: TRBV7-8; size: -; DNA: TGTGCCAGCAGCTTAACAGGGGGCCTATTTACTGAAGCTTTCTTT; CDR3: CASSLTGGLFTEAFF
D: TRBD2; J: TRBJ2-1; V: TRBV11-3; size: -; DNA: TGTGCCAGCAGCTTAGGTCAAACTAGCGGGGGGGACAATGAGCAGTTCTTC; CDR3: CASSLGQTSGGDNEQFF
D: -; J: TRBJ2-7; V: TRBV11-2; size: -; DNA: TGTGCCAGCAGCCCAGGGCAGACCTACGAGCAGTACTTC; CDR3: CASSPGQTYEQYF
D: TRBD1; J: TRBJ1-6; V: TRBV18; size: few; DNA: TGTGCCAGCTCACCACCGGGACAGGGGAATTCACCCCTCCACTTT; CDR3: CASSPPGQGNSPLHF
D: -; J: TRBJ2-5; V: TRBV5-4; size: -; DNA: TGTGCCCACAACGGGGGAGAGACCCAGTACTTC; CDR3: CAHNGGETQYF
D: -; J: TRBJ1-2; V: TRBV2; size: -; DNA: TGTGCCAGCAGTGAATACGGGGAGATAAACTATGGCTACACCTTC; CDR3: CASSEYGEINYGYTF
D: TRBD1; J: TRBJ2-7; V: TRBV4-1; size: medium-sized; DNA: TGCGCCAGCAGCCAAGATTCAGGACAGGGATGGGAGCAGTACTTC; CDR3: CASSQDSGQGWEQYF
D: -; J: TRBJ1-5; V: TRBV27; size: once; DNA: TGTGCCAGCAGCCTGGACTTTACACGGCCCCAGCATTTT; CDR3: CASSLDFTRPQHF
D: TRBD2; J: TRBJ2-5; V: TRBV28; size: -; DNA: TGTGCCAGCAGTTTTGCGGGGGGGGAGCAAGAGACCCAGTACTTC; CDR3: CASSFAGGEQETQYF
D: TRBD1; J: TRBJ2-2; V: TRBV5-4; size: -; DNA: TGTGCCAGCAGCAACCCGGGACAGGGTAACACCGGGGAGCTGTTTTTT; CDR3: CASSNPGQGNTGELFF
D: -; J: TRBJ1-1; V: TRBV14; size: -; DNA: TGTGCCAGCAGCCAAGACTCTGAAGCTTTCTTT; CDR3: CASSQDSEAFF
D: TRBD1; J: TRBJ2-3; V: TRBV3-1/TRBV3-2; size: -; DNA: TGTGCCAGCAGCCGGACAGGGGGGGGAGATACGCAGTATTTT; CDR3: CASSRTGGGDTQYF
D: -; J: TRBJ2-7; V: TRBV28; size: -; DNA: TGTGCCAGCAGTTTAGGAGGCGACGAGCAGTACTTC; CDR3: CASSLGGDEQYF
D: TRBD1; J: TRBJ1-2; V: TRBV12-5; size: -; DNA: TGTGCTAGTGGTTTGGCCTCAGGGGGAGCTAACTATGGCTACACCTTC; CDR3: CASGLASGGANYGYTF
D: -; J: TRBJ2-1; V: TRBV5-6; size: -; DNA: TGTGCCAGCAGCTCGGCGGTCAACAATGAGCAGTTCTTC; CDR3: CASSSAVNNEQFF
D: -; J: TRBJ2-5; V: TRBV9; size: -; DNA: TGTGCCAGCAGCGTCTTACAAGAGACCCAGTACTTC; CDR3: CASSVLQETQYF
D: TRBD2; J: TRBJ2-1; V: TRBV5-1; size: -; DNA: TGCGCCAGCAGCTTGGTTGAGATTTGGGCGGGGGGACACAATGAGCAGTTCTTC; CDR3: CASSLVEIWAGGHNEQFF
D: -; J: TRBJ2-4; V: TRBV10-3; size: -; DNA: TGTGCCACCAGGGGTTCTGCTGGAGACATTCAGTACTTC; CDR3: CATRGSAGDIQYF
D: -; J: TRBJ2-3; V: TRBV20-1; size: -; DNA: TGCAGTGCTAGTGGAACAGGAACCCTCACAGATACGCAGTATTTT; CDR3: CSASGTGTLTDTQYF
D: TRBD1; J: TRBJ2-7; V: TRBV6-6; size: -; DNA: TGTGCCAGCAGTCTTGGGACAGGCTTACCCTCGTACTTC; CDR3: CASSLGTGLPSYF
D: -; J: TRBJ2-7; V: TRBV5-1; size: few; DNA: TGCGCCAGCAGCGTTTCGGCTAACCAGGGTACCTACGAGCAGTACTTC; CDR3: CASSVSANQGTYEQYF
D: -; J: TRBJ1-2; V: TRBV20-1; size: -; DNA: TGCAGTGCTAGTAAGTCAGGGGATGGCTACACCTTC; CDR3: CSASKSGDGYTF
D: TRBD1; J: TRBJ1-1; V: TRBV11-3; size: -; DNA: TGTGCCAGCAGCTTAGCGACAGGGGGTTCTGAAGCTTTCTTT; CDR3: CASSLATGGSEAFF
D: TRBD1; J: TRBJ1-2; V: TRBV28; size: -; DNA: TGTGCCAGCAGCCCCCGGGACAGCCTCAATACTAACTATGGCTACACCTTC; CDR3: CASSPRDSLNTNYGYTF
D: -; J: TRBJ1-5; V: TRBV24-1; size: once; DNA: TGTGCCACCAGCAACGAACGGGGTTATGATAGCAATCAGCCCCAGCATTTT; CDR3: CATSNERGYDSNQPQHF
D: TRBD1; J: TRBJ2-5; V: TRBV5-5; size: -; DNA: TGTGCCAGCAGCCGAGGGACAGTGGCCCAAGAGACCCAGTACTTC; CDR3: CASSRGTVAQETQYF
D: TRBD1; J: TRBJ2-2; V: TRBV7-6; size: -; DNA: TGTGCCAGCAGCTTAGCGAACAGGGGTACCGGGGAGCTGTTTTTT; CDR3: CASSLANRGTGELFF
D: TRBD1; J: TRBJ2-5; V: TRBV11-2; size: -; DNA: TGTGCCAGCAGCCCGCTACAGGGGAAGGAGACCCAGTACTTC; CDR3: CASSPLQGKETQYF
D: TRBD2; J: TRBJ2-2; V: TRBV14; size: few; DNA: TGTGCCAGCAGCCAAAGAAGGACTAGCGGATCTCGCGGCACCGGGGAGCTGTTTTTT; CDR3: CASSQRRTSGSRGTGELFF
D: -; J: TRBJ2-2; V: TRBV7-2; size: -; DNA: TGTGCCAGCAGCGTAGCGGCCGGAGGCACCGGGGAGCTGTTTTTT; CDR3: CASSVAAGGTGELFF
D: -; J: TRBJ1-2; V: TRBV28; size: -; DNA: TGTGCCAGTGTGGGGGGGCCCGGGAAAAACTATGGCTACACCTTC; CDR3: CASVGGPGKNYGYTF
D: TRBD2; J: TRBJ2-3; V: TRBV6-5; size: -; DNA: TGTGCCATCTCACGGGGGGGGAGCACAGATACGCAGTATTTT; CDR3: CAISRGGSTDTQYF
D: TRBD1; J: TRBJ2-6; V: TRBV5-4; size: once; DNA: TGTGCCAGCAGCGTGGGACAGGCCTCTGGGGCCAACGTCCTGACTTTC; CDR3: CASSVGQASGANVLTF
D: TRBD1; J: TRBJ2-1; V: TRBV18; size: -; DNA: TGTGCCAGCTCACCACCCGGGACAGGGAAGGTCTACAATGAGCAGTTCTTC; CDR3: CASSPPGTGKVYNEQFF
D: -; J: TRBJ2-5; V: TRBV2; size: -; DNA: TGTGCCAGCAGTGAAGTTTCCCACGGAGAGACCCAGTACTTC; CDR3: CASSEVSHGETQYF
D: TRBD1; J: TRBJ1-2; V: TRBV27; size: -; DNA: TGTGCCAGCAGTACAGGGGGTCAGTCTAACTATGGCTACACCTTC; CDR3: CASSTGGQSNYGYTF
D: -; J: TRBJ1-1; V: TRBV30; size: -; DNA: TGTGCCTGGAGTGAACAGGGAAACACTGAAGCTTTCTTT; CDR3: CAWSEQGNTEAFF
D: -; J: TRBJ2-1; V: TRBV27; size: once; DNA: TGTGCCAGCAGGGGGCAGGGGCCGTACAATGAGCAGTTCTTC; CDR3: CASRGQGPYNEQFF
D: -; J: TRBJ1-1; V: TRBV7-8; size: -; DNA: TGTGCCAGCAGCTTAGTTGCCGGGGACACGCCTTCGAAGGACACTGAAGCTTTCTTT; CDR3: CASSLVAGDTPSKDTEAFF
D: -; J: TRBJ1-2; V: TRBV11-3; size: -; DNA: TGTGCCAGCAGCTTAGGAACGGGGAGTCAATTTGGCTACACCTTC; CDR3: CASSLGTGSQFGYTF
D: TRBD1; J: TRBJ2-7; V: TRBV4-1; size: -; DNA: TGCGCCAGCAGCCAAATTTCAGGGGGACGGATGGTTTACGAGCAGTACTTC; CDR3: CASSQISGGRMVYEQYF